Listed below are T cell receptor beta chains from one sample, sequenced in a study of blood T cell repertoires in COVID-19. Method: immunoSEQ multiplex PCR; TCRdb's copy keeps in-frame clones and lacks some. The sample lists more than 200,000 clones; around 80% were seen once. Source material: peripheral blood. The receptor set was obtained from a man aged 35 to 55 with active or convalescent COVID-19. Both conserved end residues are part of each CDR3. Fields, in order: D gene, clone size, J gene, V gene, CDR3 DNA, CDR3 protein. D genes are given only for firm matches. Clone size is shown for a subset of rows, as once, few, many or a class of expanded clone.

.	.	TRBJ1-5	TRBV4-3	TGCGCCAGCAGCCAAGAAGCCAGGGGTAACAATCAGCCCCAGCATTTT	CASSQEARGNNQPQHF
TRBD1	.	TRBJ2-7	TRBV7-2	TGTGCCAGCAGCCCCTGGACAGGGGGCTACGAGCAGTACTTC	CASSPWTGGYEQYF
.	.	TRBJ1-1	TRBV7-6	TGTGCCAGCGTCCCTCTAAGCACTGAAGCTTTCTTT	CASVPLSTEAFF
TRBD1	.	TRBJ2-3	TRBV10-3	TGTGCCATCAGTGAGTCGACAGGGCCAGATACGCAGTATTTT	CAISESTGPDTQYF
.	.	TRBJ1-2	TRBV27	TGTGCCAGCAGTTTGGGGCCTGGAGACTATGGCTACACCTTC	CASSLGPGDYGYTF
.	.	TRBJ1-3	TRBV20-1	TGCAGTGCTAGTCCCGGGGGGGAGAAAGGAAACACCATATATTTT	CSASPGGEKGNTIYF
.	once	TRBJ1-2	TRBV13	TGTGCCAGCAGCTTAGTACGGTTAGCTAACTATGGCTACACCTTC	CASSLVRLANYGYTF
.	.	TRBJ1-5	TRBV2	TGTGCCAGCAGTGAAGGGCGGGAAGGTGGTCAGCCCCAGCATTTT	CASSEGREGGQPQHF
.	.	TRBJ1-2	TRBV5-1	TGCGCCAGCAGCTTGGCCCCCAGGAACTATGGCTACACCTTC	CASSLAPRNYGYTF
.	.	TRBJ2-6	TRBV18	TGTGCCAGCTCACCACCATTAGGGGCCTCTGGGGCCAACGTCCTGACTTTC	CASSPPLGASGANVLTF
TRBD2	.	TRBJ2-4	TRBV18	TGTGCCAGCTCACGGGGTCTAGCGGGCACGGGTGGAAACATTCAGTACTTC	CASSRGLAGTGGNIQYF
TRBD1	.	TRBJ1-3	TRBV9	TGTGCCAGCAGCGGGACAGGGGGCTCTGGAAACACCATATATTTT	CASSGTGGSGNTIYF
TRBD2	.	TRBJ2-5	TRBV24-1	TGTGCCACCAGTGATTCACTGCGAGCGGGAGGGCCCCTTGAGACCCAGTACTTC	CATSDSLRAGGPLETQYF
.	few	TRBJ2-2	TRBV10-3	TGTGCCATCATGTCAGAGGTGGCAGGACTACTTAACACCGGGGAGCTGTTTTTT	CAIMSEVAGLLNTGELFF
.	once	TRBJ2-3	TRBV5-4	TGTGCCAGCAGCTTGGGCTTTGGGGGGGCTGGCACAGATACGCAGTATTTT	CASSLGFGGAGTDTQYF
.	.	TRBJ1-4	TRBV6-1	TGTGCCAGCAGTGAAGGGCACATAATTTTGTTTTTT	CASSEGHIILFF
TRBD2	many	TRBJ2-1	TRBV3-1/TRBV3-2	TGTGCCAGCAGCCAAGGCCCGCCAGCGGGAGTTTTCAATGAGCAGTTCTTC	CASSQGPPAGVFNEQFF
.	.	TRBJ2-3	TRBV30	TGTGCCTGGAGTGAGGGGCTAGAGTCAGATACGCAGTATTTT	CAWSEGLESDTQYF
.	once	TRBJ1-3	TRBV18	TGTGCCAGCTCACCAGGCGGTTCCTCTGGAAACACCATATATTTT	CASSPGGSSGNTIYF
.	.	TRBJ2-5	TRBV29-1	TGCAGCGTTGTTAGGTCGGGAGATAGCCAAGAGACCCAGTACTTC	CSVVRSGDSQETQYF
TRBD2	.	TRBJ2-1	TRBV6-2/TRBV6-3	TGTGCCAGCAGTATACTAGCGGCCAATGAGCAGTTCTTC	CASSILAANEQFF
.	.	TRBJ1-2	TRBV6-2/TRBV6-3	TGTGCCAGCAGTTGGCGGGGGGCCTTAGGCTACACCTTC	CASSWRGALGYTF
.	.	TRBJ2-3	TRBV2	TGTGCCAGCAGTGAAGCCCCGGGGAGCACAGATACGCAGTATTTT	CASSEAPGSTDTQYF
.	.	TRBJ1-6	TRBV30	TGTGCCTGGAGCCCTTCTTGGGCAATTAATTCACCCCTCCACTTT	CAWSPSWAINSPLHF
TRBD1	.	TRBJ1-5	TRBV30	TGTGCCTGGAGTGAGGGTCCCGCCGGGACAGGCAATCAGCCCCAGCATTTT	CAWSEGPAGTGNQPQHF
TRBD1	.	TRBJ1-2	TRBV11-2	TGTGCCAGCAGCTCCAAATCGACAGGGGGCGGCTATGGCTACACCTTC	CASSSKSTGGGYGYTF
.	.	TRBJ1-2	TRBV2	TGTGCCAGTCGGAGAGAGGGTACTGGCTACACCTTC	CASRREGTGYTF
.	many	TRBJ1-4	TRBV7-9	TGTGCCAGCAGCTTGTCTGCTAATGAAAAACTGTTTTTT	CASSLSANEKLFF
.	.	TRBJ2-3	TRBV11-3	TGTGCCAGCAGCTTGGACTCCACAGATACGCAGTATTTT	CASSLDSTDTQYF
.	few	TRBJ1-5	TRBV6-4	TGTGCCAGCAGTGACTCGTTTATCCCGGGGGTTCAGCCCCAGCATTTT	CASSDSFIPGVQPQHF
TRBD1	.	TRBJ1-3	TRBV7-9	TGTGCCAGCAGCTCGGGACAGGTCAGCTCTGGAAACACCATATATTTT	CASSSGQVSSGNTIYF
.	.	TRBJ2-1	TRBV6-6	TGTGCCAGCAAAGATAGCGAGATCGGGAATGAGCAGTTCTTC	CASKDSEIGNEQFF
TRBD2	.	TRBJ2-3	TRBV30	TGTGCCTGGAGTGTACGAGTTTCTAGCGGGAACACAGATACGCAGTATTTT	CAWSVRVSSGNTDTQYF
.	few	TRBJ1-1	TRBV6-5	TGTGCCAGCAGTTACTCGCGGAATCTGAACACTGAAGCTTTCTTT	CASSYSRNLNTEAFF
.	.	TRBJ1-1	TRBV30	TGTGCCTGGTGTTTCCGGGTGAACACTGAAGCTTTCTTT	CAWCFRVNTEAFF
.	.	TRBJ2-6	TRBV3-1/TRBV3-2	TGTGCCAGCAGCCAAGGCGCAGGGACTCCCTCTGGGGCCAACGTCCTGACTTTC	CASSQGAGTPSGANVLTF
.	.	TRBJ1-1	TRBV5-5	TGTGCCAGCAGCTTCGCACAGATGAACACTGAAGCTTTCTTT	CASSFAQMNTEAFF
.	once	TRBJ1-1	TRBV30	TGTGCCTGGAGTCCCCGCGGTGAAGCTTTCTTT	CAWSPRGEAFF
.	.	TRBJ2-1	TRBV10-1	TGCGCCAGCAGTGAACTCGGGACTCTATACGGTGCTGAGCAGTTCTTC	CASSELGTLYGAEQFF
.	few	TRBJ1-2	TRBV6-2/TRBV6-3	TGTGCCAGCAGTGTACCGGGACACGACACAGGCTACACCTTC	CASSVPGHDTGYTF
.	.	TRBJ2-1	TRBV10-3	TGTGCCATGGCGAAAGACAGGAACAATGAGCAGTTCTTC	CAMAKDRNNEQFF
TRBD1	.	TRBJ1-2	TRBV11-3	TGTGCCACCCGGGACAGGGAGGCTGGCTACACCTTC	CATRDREAGYTF
.	.	TRBJ1-2	TRBV19	TGTGCCAGTAGTATACGGGATGGTGGCTACACCTTC	CASSIRDGGYTF
TRBD1	few	TRBJ1-1	TRBV5-1	TGCGCCAGCAGCCGGGACAGGGGGCTGGTCACTGAAGCTTTCTTT	CASSRDRGLVTEAFF
.	.	TRBJ1-1	TRBV29-1	TGCAGCGTTGCGAGGACAGAGAACACTGAAGCTTTCTTT	CSVARTENTEAFF
.	.	TRBJ1-6	TRBV12-5	TGTGCTAGTGGTTTGGTCCCAACAGCAGGTTACTCCTATAATTCACCCCTCCACTTT	CASGLVPTAGYSYNSPLHF
.	once	TRBJ1-2	TRBV30	TGTGCCTGGACCCCCGGCCCCCTCTATAGCGGCTACACCTTC	CAWTPGPLYSGYTF
.	.	TRBJ1-1	TRBV18	TGTGCCAGCTCACCGAGGGTATTTGGGACTGAAGCTTTCTTT	CASSPRVFGTEAFF
.	.	TRBJ1-1	TRBV18	TGTGCCAGCTCTCTTAGGACAGCGAACACTGAAGCTTTCTTT	CASSLRTANTEAFF
TRBD1	few	TRBJ1-1	TRBV5-1	TGCGCCAGCAGTATGGCCAGGGGGTATCCGAACACTGAAGCTTTCTTT	CASSMARGYPNTEAFF
.	.	TRBJ1-2	TRBV24-1	TGTGCCACCAGTGACTCCAGGGTACTCTATGGCTACACCTTC	CATSDSRVLYGYTF
TRBD1	.	TRBJ2-5	TRBV5-1	TGCGCCAGCAGCCAGGACAGGAGGCCCCAAGAGACCCAGTACTTC	CASSQDRRPQETQYF
.	once	TRBJ2-2	TRBV5-1	TGCGCCAGCAGCTTGGAACTGGCGGGAAGGGCCGGGGAGCTGTTTTTT	CASSLELAGRAGELFF
TRBD1	.	TRBJ2-7	TRBV5-1	TGCGCCAGCAGCCCGGGACAGGAGACCTACGAGCAGTACTTC	CASSPGQETYEQYF
TRBD1	.	TRBJ1-5	TRBV4-1	TGCGCCAGCAGCCAAGCACAGGGGGCGAGCCAGCCCCAGCATTTT	CASSQAQGASQPQHF